The next 21 T cell receptor beta chains were all read from a single sample in a study of T cell changes during pregnancy in multiple sclerosis. TCRdb's table, derived via immunoSEQ multiplex PCR, lists solely in-frame clones and lacks some. The table has about 40,000 clones, roughly 94% seen once. This specimen consisted of CD4+ T cells from peripheral blood mononuclear cells, obtained in the third trimester of pregnancy. The receptors were sampled from a female donor with multiple sclerosis, enrolled in a pregnancy study.

This sequence joins TRBV7-2 and TRBJ1-1; D remains ambiguous. CDR1 is SGHTA, CDR2 FQGNSA, per germline. V lost 0 bases and J 8 bases, leaving 7 bases between the germline ends. The CDR3 spans 12 residues. The CDR3 DNA reads as TGTGCCAGCAGCTTAGCGACAAGGGAAGCTTTCTTT. Protein sequence: CASSLATREAFF. Supplemented by reference TRBV7-2 and TRBJ1-1, the full variable domain reads GAGVSQSPSNKVTEKGKDVELRCDPISGHTALYWYRQSLGQGLEFLIYFQGNSAPDKSGLPSDRFSAERTGGSVSTLTIQRTQQEDSAVYLCASSLATREAFFGQGTRLTVV.

This clone came up once. The genes are TRBV10-1 and TRBJ2-3; TRBD2 agrees at 10 bases. Trimming at V came to 6 bases and at J to 0 bases, leaving 6 bases not matched to a gene. Germline assignment: CDR1 WNHNN and CDR2 SYGVQD (reference sequence). The CDR3 loop spans 16 amino acids. DNA for the CDR3: TGCGCCAGCAGCGCGCTAGCGGGAGACAGCACAGATACGCAGTATTTT. Translating it yields CASSALAGDSTDTQYF.

The chain joins TRBV5-1 to TRBJ2-3, with 7 bases fitting TRBD1. J was trimmed by 6 bases and V by 4 bases; bases with no gene match: 8. Germline V gene sequence: CDR1 SGHRS, CDR2 YFSETQ. The CDR3 contains 14 residues. The chain's CDR3 is CASSQGGSRDTQYF. In nucleotides, the CDR3 is TGCGCCAGCAGCCAAGGGGGCTCCAGGGATACGCAGTATTTT.

This chain links TRBV28 with TRBJ1-4; the match to TRBD1 covers 7 bases. Germline-derived CDR1 and CDR2 are MDHEN and SYDVKM. V was clipped by 8 bases and J by 8 bases; unmatched bases: 8. The CDR3 runs 13 residues. The CDR3 DNA sequence: TGTGCCAGCGCGCCAGGGGGAAACGAAAAACTGTTTTTT. It translates to CASAPGGNEKLFF.

This chain uses TRBV7-2 with TRBJ1-1; unclear D gene. Germline V gene data show CDR1 as SGHTA and CDR2 as FQGNSA. V was shortened by 0 bases and J by 7 bases, with 15 bases between the two germline ends. The CDR3 spans 15 residues. CDR3 protein: CASSLAPPGRREAFF. CDR3 DNA sequence: TGTGCCAGCAGCTTAGCGCCCCCCGGGAGGCGTGAAGCTTTCTTT.

This chain links TRBV7-2 with TRBJ1-4, with TRBD1 matching over 10 bases. This CDR3 region has 14 residues. The trim removed 6 bases at V and 6 bases at J, leaving 4 bases unmatched. Germline values: CDR1 SGHTA, CDR2 FQGNSA. This CDR3 is CASSAGTGDEKLFF. The DNA for the CDR3 is TGTGCCAGCAGTGCCGGGACAGGGGATGAAAAACTGTTTTTT.

The chain employs TRBV19 and TRBJ2-5; 8 nucleotides agree with TRBD1. This CDR3 has 14 residues. Trimming took 5 bases from V and 1 from J; bases not matched to a gene: 3. Germline assignment: CDR1 LNHDA and CDR2 SQIVND (reference sequence). In DNA, the CDR3 is TGTGCCAGTAGTTCACAGGGGGTCCAAGAGACCCAGTACTTC. Residues: CASSSQGVQETQYF.

The chain recombines TRBV6-5 with TRBJ1-1; 7 bases are a match to TRBD1. Germline V gene lookup returns CDR1 MNHEY and CDR2 SVGAGI. This CDR3 spans 16 amino acids. After removal of 2 bases from V and 0 bases from J, the junction contained 6 bases not matched to a gene. Written as DNA, the CDR3 is TGTGCCAGCAGTTACGTAACAGGGGTGATGAACACTGAAGCTTTCTTT. The encoded protein is CASSYVTGVMNTEAFF.

This clone was detected once. CDR3 nucleotides: TGCGCCAGCAGTGAGTCGCGGGGAGATCAGCCCCAGCATTTT. Protein: CASSESRGDQPQHF. The chain recombines TRBV10-2 with TRBJ1-5, with D unresolved. V lost 0 bases and J 5 bases, leaving 8 bases between the germline ends. This CDR3 has 14 residues. Germline V lookup: CDR1 WSHSY, CDR2 SAAADI.

The J gene is TRBJ2-7, the V gene TRBV11-2, with 10 bases matching TRBD1. V lost 3 bases and J lost 4; bases outside the gene matches: 6. Germline CDR1 reads SGHAT; CDR2 reads FQNNGV. The CDR3 is 15 residues long. Here the CDR3 reads CASSFLGTGEYEQYF. The DNA of the CDR3 is TGTGCCAGCAGCTTCTTAGGGACAGGGGAGTACGAGCAGTACTTC.

A single count supports this clone. This chain uses TRBV14 with TRBJ2-5, with 10 bases matching TRBD2. Trimming removed 4 bases from V and 1 base from J; junction bases left unmatched: 12. From germline, CDR1 is SGHDN and CDR2 FVKESK. The CDR3 extends over 18 amino acids. The CDR3 DNA follows: TGTGCCAGCAGCCCACCGAGGACTAGCGGCCGCCCCCAAGAGACCCAGTACTTC. Protein: CASSPPRTSGRPQETQYF.

The chain has TRBV2 and TRBJ2-7; 8 bases match TRBD2. Germline V gives CDR1 SNHLY, CDR2 FYNNEI. This CDR3 comprises 14 residues. J lost 7 bases, V lost 5 bases, and 10 bases had no gene match. The CDR3 spells CASSFSGRTGEQYF. DNA of the CDR3: TGTGCCAGCAGTTTCAGCGGGAGAACGGGGGAGCAGTACTTC.

CDR3 loop: CAISENRDNEKLFF. CDR3 DNA: TGTGCCATCAGTGAGAACAGGGATAATGAAAAACTGTTTTTT. V usage is TRBV10-3 and J usage is TRBJ1-4; a possible D gene is TRBD1 (6 bases). This CDR3 region has 14 residues. V was clipped by 2 bases and J by 4 bases, with 8 bases between them. CDR1 ENHRY and CDR2 SYGVKD come from the germline V gene.

The chain combines TRBV5-6 with TRBJ1-2; tentative D call: TRBD1 (5 bases). CDR1 and CDR2 (germline): SGHDT, YYEEEE. The V and J ends lost 0 bases and 4 bases respectively, with 10 bases between them. The CDR3 consists of 14 residues. The CDR3, as DNA: TGTGCCAGCAGCTTGGAGAGGACAACCTATGGCTACACCTTC. Amino acids: CASSLERTTYGYTF.

The chain is built from TRBV6-1 and TRBJ2-1; D possibly corresponds to TRBD2 (5 bases). The germline V gene has CDR1 MNHNS and CDR2 SASEGT. Trimming removed 2 bases at V and 4 bases at J, with 12 bases between. This CDR3 has 15 amino acids. CDR3 bases: TGTGCCAGCAGTGAAAACCGGGGAGCTTACAATGAGCAGTTCTTC. Its translation: CASSENRGAYNEQFF.

This chain uses TRBV18 with TRBJ1-5; no firm D call. The CDR3 spans 15 residues. V was trimmed by 2 bases and J by 0 bases, leaving 8 bases between them. The germline V gene has CDR1 KGHSH and CDR2 LQKENI. CDR3 in DNA: TGTGCCAGCTCACCAGGGCAGAATAGCAATCAGCCCCAGCATTTT. Translated, it gives CASSPGQNSNQPQHF.

This chain joins TRBV2 and TRBJ2-7; 7 bases fit TRBD1. V was pared by 7 bases and J by 4 bases, with 10 bases of the junction left unmatched. The CDR3 covers 14 residues. Germline-derived CDR1 and CDR2 are SNHLY and FYNNEI. This CDR3 is CASTLDRAVYEQYF. Written as DNA, the CDR3 is TGTGCCAGCACCCTAGACAGGGCCGTATACGAGCAGTACTTC.

The chain recombines TRBV7-8 with TRBJ2-1, with D tentatively TRBD2 (5 bases). The CDR3 is 11 residues long. V dropped 5 bases and J dropped 7 bases, with 6 bases sitting between them. Germline CDR1 SGHVS, CDR2 FQNEAQ. DNA for the CDR3: TGTGCCAGCAGCCGCGGGAATGAGCAGTTCTTC. Its protein product is CASSRGNEQFF.

Turning to this clone: This same CDR3 is encoded by further DNA sequences in the sample. The chain uses TRBV5-1 and TRBJ2-5; 9 bases are a match to TRBD1. The CDR3 length is 13 residues. From germline, CDR1 is SGHRS and CDR2 YFSETQ. Germline trimming cut 4 bases from V and 5 bases from J; bases unmatched to any gene: 3. The CDR3, as DNA: TGCGCCAGCAGCCCCGGACAGGGGGAGACCCAGTACTTC. This translates into CASSPGQGETQYF.

The chain joins TRBV7-9 to TRBJ2-3; TRBD2 aligns across 12 bases. V lost 5 bases, J lost 5 bases, and 5 bases stayed unmatched. CDR3 length: 15 residues. The germline V gene encodes CDR1 SEHNR and CDR2 FQNEAQ (reference sequence). The CDR3 is CASSVILAGGDTQYF. The CDR3 coding sequence is TGTGCCAGCAGCGTAATACTAGCGGGAGGAGATACGCAGTATTTT.

This clone came up once. The rearrangement links TRBV6-5 to TRBJ1-2; D perhaps matches TRBD1 (6 bases). The CDR3 is made up of 16 amino acids. V was shortened by 6 bases and J by 5 bases, with 22 bases between the two germline ends. Germline V CDR1 and CDR2: MNHEY, SVGAGI. The DNA for the CDR3 is TGTGCCAGCAGCTACGAGGATTGGGACAACGTTTATGGCTACACCTTC. Residues: CASSYEDWDNVYGYTF.